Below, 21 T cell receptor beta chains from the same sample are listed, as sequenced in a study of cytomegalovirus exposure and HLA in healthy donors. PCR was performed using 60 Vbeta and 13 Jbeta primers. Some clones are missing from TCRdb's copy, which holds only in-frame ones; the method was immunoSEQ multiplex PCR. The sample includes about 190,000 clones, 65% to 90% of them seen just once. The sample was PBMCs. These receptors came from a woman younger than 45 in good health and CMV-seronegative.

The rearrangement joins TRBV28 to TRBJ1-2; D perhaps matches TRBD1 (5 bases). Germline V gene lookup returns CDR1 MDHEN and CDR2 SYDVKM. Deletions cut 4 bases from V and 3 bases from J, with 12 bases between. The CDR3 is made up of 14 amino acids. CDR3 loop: CASSSRDLDYGYTF. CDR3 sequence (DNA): TGTGCCAGCAGTTCTCGGGACTTGGACTATGGCTACACCTTC.

Here the CDR3 reads CASSVGSGGPWEQYF. As DNA, the CDR3 is TGTGCCAGCAGCGTAGGTAGCGGGGGGCCTTGGGAGCAGTACTTC. The chain combines TRBV9 with TRBJ2-7, with 10 positions matching TRBD2. This CDR3 is 15 amino acids long. V lost 0 bases and J lost 7; bases outside the gene matches: 7. Per the germline V gene, CDR1 is SGDLS and CDR2 is YYNGEE.

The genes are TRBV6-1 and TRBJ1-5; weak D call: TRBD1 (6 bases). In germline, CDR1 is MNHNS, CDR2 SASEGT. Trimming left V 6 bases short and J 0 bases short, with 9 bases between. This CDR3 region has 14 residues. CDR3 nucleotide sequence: TGTGCCAGCAGGGGGGCTCTTAGCAATCAGCCCCAGCATTTT. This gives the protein CASRGALSNQPQHF.

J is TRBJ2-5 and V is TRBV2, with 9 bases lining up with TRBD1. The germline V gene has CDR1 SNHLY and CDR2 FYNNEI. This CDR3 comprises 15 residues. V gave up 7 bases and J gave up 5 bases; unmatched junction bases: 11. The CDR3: CASNPGTGNLETQYF. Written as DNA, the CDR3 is TGTGCCAGCAACCCCGGGACAGGGAATCTGGAGACCCAGTACTTC.

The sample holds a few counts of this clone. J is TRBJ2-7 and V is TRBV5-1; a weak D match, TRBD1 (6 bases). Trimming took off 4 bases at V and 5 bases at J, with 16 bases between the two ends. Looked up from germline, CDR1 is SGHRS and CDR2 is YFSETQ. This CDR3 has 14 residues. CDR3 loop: CASSERPTGDEQYF. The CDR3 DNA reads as TGCGCCAGCAGCGAACGACCGACAGGAGACGAGCAGTACTTC.

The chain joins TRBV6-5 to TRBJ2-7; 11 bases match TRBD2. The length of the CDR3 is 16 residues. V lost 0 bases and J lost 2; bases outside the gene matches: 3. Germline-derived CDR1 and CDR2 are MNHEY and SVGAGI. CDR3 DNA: TGTGCCAGCAGTTACTCGGGGACTAGCGGAACCTACGAGCAGTACTTC. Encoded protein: CASSYSGTSGTYEQYF.

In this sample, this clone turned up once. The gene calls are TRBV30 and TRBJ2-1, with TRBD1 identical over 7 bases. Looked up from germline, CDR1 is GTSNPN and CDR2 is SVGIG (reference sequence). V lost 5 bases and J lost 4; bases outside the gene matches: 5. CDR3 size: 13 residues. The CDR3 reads CAWSPGQYNEQFF. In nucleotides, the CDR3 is TGTGCCTGGTCTCCGGGACAGTACAATGAGCAGTTCTTC.

This CDR3 is CASSKVIAGGRYEQYF. The CDR3 coding sequence is TGTGCCAGTAGTAAGGTGATAGCGGGAGGCAGATACGAGCAGTACTTC. The chain links TRBV19 to TRBJ2-7, with 10 positions matching TRBD2. CDR3 length equals 16 residues. Germline CDR1 LNHDA, CDR2 SQIVND (reference sequence). V lost 4 bases and J lost 4; bases outside the gene matches: 10.

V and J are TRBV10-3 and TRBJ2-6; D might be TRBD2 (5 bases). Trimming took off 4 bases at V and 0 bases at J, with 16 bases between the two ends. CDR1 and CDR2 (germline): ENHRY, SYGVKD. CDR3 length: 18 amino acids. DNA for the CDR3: TGTGCCATCAGTGGGCAGAGGGCGTCAATCTCTGGGGCCAACGTCCTGACTTTC. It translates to CAISGQRASISGANVLTF.

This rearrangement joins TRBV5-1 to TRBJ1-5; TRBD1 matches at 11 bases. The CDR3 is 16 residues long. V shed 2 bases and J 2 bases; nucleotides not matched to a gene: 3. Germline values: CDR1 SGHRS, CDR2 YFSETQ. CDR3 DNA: TGCGCCAGCAGCTTAGGGACAGGGGGACGCAATCAGCCCCAGCATTTT. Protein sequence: CASSLGTGGRNQPQHF.

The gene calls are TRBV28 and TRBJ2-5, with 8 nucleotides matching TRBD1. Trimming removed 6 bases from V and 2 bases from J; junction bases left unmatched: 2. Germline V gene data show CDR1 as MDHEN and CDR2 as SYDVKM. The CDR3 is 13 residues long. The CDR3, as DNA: TGTGCCAGCAGAAGGACAGGGCAAGAGACCCAGTACTTC. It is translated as CASRRTGQETQYF.

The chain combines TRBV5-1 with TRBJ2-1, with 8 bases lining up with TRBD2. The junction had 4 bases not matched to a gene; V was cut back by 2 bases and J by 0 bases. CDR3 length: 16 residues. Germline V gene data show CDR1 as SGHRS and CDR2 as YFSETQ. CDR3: CASSFSGTSSYNEQFF. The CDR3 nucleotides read TGCGCCAGCAGCTTTAGCGGGACAAGCTCCTACAATGAGCAGTTCTTC.

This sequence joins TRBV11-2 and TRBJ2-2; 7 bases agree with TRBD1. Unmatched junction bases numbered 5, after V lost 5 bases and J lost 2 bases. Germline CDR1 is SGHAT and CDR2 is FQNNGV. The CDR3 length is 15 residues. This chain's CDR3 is CASSTRQGNTGELFF. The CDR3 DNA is TGTGCCAGCAGCACTCGACAGGGAAACACCGGGGAGCTGTTTTTT.

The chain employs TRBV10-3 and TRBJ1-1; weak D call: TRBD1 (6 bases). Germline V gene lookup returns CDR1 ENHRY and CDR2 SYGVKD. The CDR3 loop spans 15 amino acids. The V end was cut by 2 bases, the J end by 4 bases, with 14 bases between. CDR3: CAISETGLGSTEAFF. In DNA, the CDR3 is TGTGCCATCAGTGAGACAGGGCTAGGTAGCACTGAAGCTTTCTTT.

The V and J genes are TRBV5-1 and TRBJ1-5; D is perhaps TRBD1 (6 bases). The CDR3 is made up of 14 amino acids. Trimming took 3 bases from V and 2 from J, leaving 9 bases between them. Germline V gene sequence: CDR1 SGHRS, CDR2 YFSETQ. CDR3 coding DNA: TGCGCCAGCAGCTGGGAGGGGGGCAATCAGCCCCAGCATTTT. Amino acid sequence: CASSWEGGNQPQHF.

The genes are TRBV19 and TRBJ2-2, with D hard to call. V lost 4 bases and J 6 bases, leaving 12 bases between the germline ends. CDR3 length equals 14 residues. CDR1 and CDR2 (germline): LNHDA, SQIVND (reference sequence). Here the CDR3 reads CASSKPRSAGELFF. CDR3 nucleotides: TGTGCCAGTAGTAAACCGAGGTCGGCCGGGGAGCTGTTTTTT.

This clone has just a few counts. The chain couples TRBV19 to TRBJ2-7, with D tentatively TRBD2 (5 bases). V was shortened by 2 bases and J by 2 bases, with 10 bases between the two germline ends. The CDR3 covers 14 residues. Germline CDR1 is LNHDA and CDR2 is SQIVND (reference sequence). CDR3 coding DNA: TGTGCCAGTAGTATAAGCGGACTCACCTACGAGCAGTACTTC. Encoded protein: CASSISGLTYEQYF.

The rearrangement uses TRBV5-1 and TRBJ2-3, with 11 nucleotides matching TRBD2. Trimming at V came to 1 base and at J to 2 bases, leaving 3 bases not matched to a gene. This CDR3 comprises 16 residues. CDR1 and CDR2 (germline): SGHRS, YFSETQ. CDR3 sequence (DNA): TGCGCCAGCAGCTTGTCGACTAGCGGGGTCACAGATACGCAGTATTTT. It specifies CASSLSTSGVTDTQYF.

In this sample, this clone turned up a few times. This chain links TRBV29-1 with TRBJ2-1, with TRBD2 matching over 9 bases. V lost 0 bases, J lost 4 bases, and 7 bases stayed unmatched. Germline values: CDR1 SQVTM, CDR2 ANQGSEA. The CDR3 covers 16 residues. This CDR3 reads CSVEEFSSGKYNEQFF. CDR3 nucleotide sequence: TGCAGCGTTGAAGAATTTTCTAGCGGGAAGTACAATGAGCAGTTCTTC.

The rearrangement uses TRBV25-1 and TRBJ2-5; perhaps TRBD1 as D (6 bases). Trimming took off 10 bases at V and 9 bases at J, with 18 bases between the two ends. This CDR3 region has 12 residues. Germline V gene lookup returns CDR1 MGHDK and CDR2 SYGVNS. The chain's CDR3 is CATRDNRGAQYF. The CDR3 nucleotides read TGTGCCACTCGGGACAACCGAGGGGCCCAGTACTTC.

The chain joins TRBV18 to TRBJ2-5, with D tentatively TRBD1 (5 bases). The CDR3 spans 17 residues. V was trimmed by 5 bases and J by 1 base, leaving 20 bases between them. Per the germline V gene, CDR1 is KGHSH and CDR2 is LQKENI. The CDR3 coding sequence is TGTGCCAGCTCAACTACCAGGGCAGCGTGGGGCCAAGAGACCCAGTACTTC. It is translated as CASSTTRAAWGQETQYF. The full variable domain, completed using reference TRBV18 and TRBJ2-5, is NAGVMQNPRHLVRRRGQEARLRCSPMKGHSHVYWYRQLPEEGLKFMVYLQKENIIDESGMPKERFSAEFPKEGPSILRIQQVVRGDSAAYFCASSTTRAAWGQETQYFGPGTRLLVL.